The present T cell receptor beta chain was sequenced within a study of beta chain features in type 1 diabetes. Across the study: The examined sorted cells totaled under 120 million across samples.

The CDR3 is 14 amino acids. With V trimmed by 6 bases and J by 6 bases, 8 bases remained unmatched. Germline CDR1 and CDR2: PRHDT and FYEKMQ (reference sequence). Sorted populations all exceeded 95% purity. Of the isolated RNA, all was reverse transcribed, and so the sequenced material was expressed TCRB transcripts. Here immunoSEQ multiplex PCR was the method, and the copy in TCRdb shows in-frame clones only, minus some. The sample lists 500,000 to 700,000 clones, about 16% occurring once. V and J are TRBV13 and TRBJ2-1; TRBD2 matches at 7 bases. The clonotype was recovered from a man aged 18 to 29 in good health. Sequencing input: naive CD4+ T cells from blood. The CDR3 here is CASSMTSRGNEQFF. In DNA, the CDR3 is TGTGCCAGCAGTATGACTAGCCGGGGCAATGAGCAGTTCTTC.